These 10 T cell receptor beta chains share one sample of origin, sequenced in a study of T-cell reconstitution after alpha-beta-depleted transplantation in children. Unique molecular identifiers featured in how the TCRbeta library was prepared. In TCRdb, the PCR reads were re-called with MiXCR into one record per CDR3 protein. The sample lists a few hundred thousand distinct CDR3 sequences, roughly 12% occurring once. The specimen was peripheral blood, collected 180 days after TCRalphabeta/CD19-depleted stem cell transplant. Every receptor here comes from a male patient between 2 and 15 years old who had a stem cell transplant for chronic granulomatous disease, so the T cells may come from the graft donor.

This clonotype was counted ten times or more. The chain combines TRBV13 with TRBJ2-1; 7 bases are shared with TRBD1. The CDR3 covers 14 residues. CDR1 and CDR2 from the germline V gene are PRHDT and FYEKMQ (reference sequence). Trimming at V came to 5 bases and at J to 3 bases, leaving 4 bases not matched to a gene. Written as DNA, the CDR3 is TGTGCCAGCAGCCCCAGGGGGATCTACAATGAGCAGTTCTTC. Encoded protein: CASSPRGIYNEQFF.

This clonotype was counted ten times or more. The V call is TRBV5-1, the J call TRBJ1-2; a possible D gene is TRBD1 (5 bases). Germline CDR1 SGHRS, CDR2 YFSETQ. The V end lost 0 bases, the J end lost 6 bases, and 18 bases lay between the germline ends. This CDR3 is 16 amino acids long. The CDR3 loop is CASSLAGQGAGNGYTF. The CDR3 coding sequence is TGCGCCAGCAGCTTGGCCGGACAAGGCGCAGGGAATGGCTACACCTTC.

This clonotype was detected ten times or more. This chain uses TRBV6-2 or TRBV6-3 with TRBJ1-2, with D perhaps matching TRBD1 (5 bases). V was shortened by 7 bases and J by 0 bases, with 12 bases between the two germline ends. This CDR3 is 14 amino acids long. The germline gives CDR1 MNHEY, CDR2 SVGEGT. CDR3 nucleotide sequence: TGTGCCAGCACGCGCTCGGGGGCTAACTATGGCTACACCTTC. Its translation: CASTRSGANYGYTF.

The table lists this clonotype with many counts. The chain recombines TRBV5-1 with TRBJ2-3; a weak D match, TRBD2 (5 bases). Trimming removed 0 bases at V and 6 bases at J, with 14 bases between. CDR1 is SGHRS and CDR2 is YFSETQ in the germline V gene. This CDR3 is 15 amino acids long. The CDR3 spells CASSLGTRPADTQYF. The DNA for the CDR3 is TGCGCCAGCAGCTTGGGGACTCGACCTGCGGATACGCAGTATTTT. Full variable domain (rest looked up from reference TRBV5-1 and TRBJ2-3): KAGVTQTPRYLIKTRGQQVTLSCSPISGHRSVSWYQQTPGQGLQFLFEYFSETQRNKGNFPGRFSGRQFSNSRSEMNVSTLELGDSALYLCASSLGTRPADTQYFGPGTRLTVL.

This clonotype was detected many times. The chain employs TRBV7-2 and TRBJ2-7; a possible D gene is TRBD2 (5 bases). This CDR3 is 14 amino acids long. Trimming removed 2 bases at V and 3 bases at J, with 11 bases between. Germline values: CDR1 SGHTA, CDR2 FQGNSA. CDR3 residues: CASSLSLAFYEQYF. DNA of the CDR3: TGTGCCAGCAGCTTATCTCTAGCATTCTACGAGCAGTACTTC.

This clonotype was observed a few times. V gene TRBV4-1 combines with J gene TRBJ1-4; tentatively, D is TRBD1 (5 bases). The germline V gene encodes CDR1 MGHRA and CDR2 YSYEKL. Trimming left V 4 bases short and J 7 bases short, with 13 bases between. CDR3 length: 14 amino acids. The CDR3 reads CASSLQQEGEKLFF. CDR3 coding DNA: TGCGCCAGCAGCCTTCAACAGGAGGGTGAAAAACTGTTTTTT.

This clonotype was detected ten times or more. This CDR3 is CASSPPGLNRLTQYF. CDR3 coding DNA: TGTGCCAGCAGTCCCCCGGGACTAAATAGGTTAACGCAGTATTTT. The chain is built from TRBV7-2 and TRBJ2-3, with TRBD2 matching over 7 bases. Trimming cost V 6 bases and J 9 bases; bases outside gene matches: 15. The CDR3 loop spans 15 amino acids. CDR1 and CDR2 from the germline V gene are SGHTA and FQGNSA.

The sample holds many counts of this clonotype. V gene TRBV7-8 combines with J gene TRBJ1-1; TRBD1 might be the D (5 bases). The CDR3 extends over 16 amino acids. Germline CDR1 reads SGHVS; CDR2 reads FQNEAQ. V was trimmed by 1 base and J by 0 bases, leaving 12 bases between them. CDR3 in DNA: TGTGCCAGCAGCTTAGTGCCAGGGTGGGTGAACACTGAAGCTTTCTTT. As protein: CASSLVPGWVNTEAFF.

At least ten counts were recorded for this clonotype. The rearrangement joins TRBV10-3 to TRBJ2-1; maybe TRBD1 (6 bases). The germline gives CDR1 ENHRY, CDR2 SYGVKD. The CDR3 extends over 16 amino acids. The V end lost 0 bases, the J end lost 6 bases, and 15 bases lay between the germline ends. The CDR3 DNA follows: TGTGCCATCAGTGAGTCCAGCTCTCAAGGGGGCAATGAGCAGTTCTTC. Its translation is CAISESSSQGGNEQFF.

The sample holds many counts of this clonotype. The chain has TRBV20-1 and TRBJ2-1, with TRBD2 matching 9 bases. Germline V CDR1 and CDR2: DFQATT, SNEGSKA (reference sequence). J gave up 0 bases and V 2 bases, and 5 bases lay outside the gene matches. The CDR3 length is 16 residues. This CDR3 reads CSARPSGMGSYNEQFF. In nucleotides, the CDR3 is TGCAGTGCTAGACCTAGCGGGATGGGCTCCTACAATGAGCAGTTCTTC.